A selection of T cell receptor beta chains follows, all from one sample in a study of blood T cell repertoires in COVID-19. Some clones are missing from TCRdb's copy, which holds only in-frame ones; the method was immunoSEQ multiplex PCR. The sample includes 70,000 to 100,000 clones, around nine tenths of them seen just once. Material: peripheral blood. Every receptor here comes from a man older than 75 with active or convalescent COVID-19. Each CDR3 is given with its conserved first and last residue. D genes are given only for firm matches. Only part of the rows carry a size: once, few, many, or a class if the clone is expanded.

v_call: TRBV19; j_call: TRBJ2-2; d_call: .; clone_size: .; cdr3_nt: TGTGCCAGCTCCGGGACAGGGATTAGCGGGAGTAATCCCGGGGAGCTGTTTTTT; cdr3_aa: CASSGTGISGSNPGELFF
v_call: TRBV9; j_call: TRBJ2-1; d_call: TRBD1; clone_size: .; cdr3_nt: TGTGCCAGCAGCACGGACAGGAGCTCCTACAATGAGCAGTTCTTC; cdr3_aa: CASSTDRSSYNEQFF
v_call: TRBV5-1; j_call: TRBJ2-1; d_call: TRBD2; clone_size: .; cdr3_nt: TGCGCCAGCAGCTTGCAAGCGGGGAGCTCCTACAATGAGCAGTTCTTC; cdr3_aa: CASSLQAGSSYNEQFF
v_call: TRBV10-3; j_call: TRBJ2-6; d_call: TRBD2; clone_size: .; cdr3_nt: TGTGCCATCGAAGGGGAGGGAAGCGGGGCCAACGTCCTGACTTTC; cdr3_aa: CAIEGEGSGANVLTF
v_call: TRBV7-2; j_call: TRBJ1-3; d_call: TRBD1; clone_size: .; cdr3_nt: TGTGCCAGCAGCTTATCCCGGACAGGGACTGGAAACACCATATATTTT; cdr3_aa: CASSLSRTGTGNTIYF
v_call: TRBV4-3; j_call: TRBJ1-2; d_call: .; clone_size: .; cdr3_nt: TGCGCCAGCAGCCAAGATTTCGGACATTCGAACTATGGCTACACCTTC; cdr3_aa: CASSQDFGHSNYGYTF
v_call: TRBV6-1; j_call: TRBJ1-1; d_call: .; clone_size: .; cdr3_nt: TGTGCCAGCAGTGAAGCCCCGGGGCGAGGGAGGACTGAAGCTTTCTTT; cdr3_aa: CASSEAPGRGRTEAFF
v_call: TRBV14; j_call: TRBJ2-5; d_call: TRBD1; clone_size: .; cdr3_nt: TGTGCCAGCAGCTACCAAAACAGGGGCGAGACCCAGTACTTC; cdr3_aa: CASSYQNRGETQYF
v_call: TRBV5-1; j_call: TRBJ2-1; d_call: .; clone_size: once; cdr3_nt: TGCGCCAGCAGCTCCGGGACGACTAGGAATGAGCAGTTCTTC; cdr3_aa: CASSSGTTRNEQFF
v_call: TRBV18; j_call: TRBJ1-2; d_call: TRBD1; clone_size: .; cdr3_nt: TGTGCCAGCTCACTCCGACAGGGGGTTATGGATGGCTACACCTTC; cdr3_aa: CASSLRQGVMDGYTF
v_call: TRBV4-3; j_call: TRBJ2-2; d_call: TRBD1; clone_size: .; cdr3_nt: TGCGCCAGCAGCCCGGACAGGGTCAACACCGGGGAGCTGTTTTTT; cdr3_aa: CASSPDRVNTGELFF
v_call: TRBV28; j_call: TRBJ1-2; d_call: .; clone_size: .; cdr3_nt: TGTGCCAGCAGACTTGCTTCCGGGGATTATGGCTACACCTTC; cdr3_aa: CASRLASGDYGYTF
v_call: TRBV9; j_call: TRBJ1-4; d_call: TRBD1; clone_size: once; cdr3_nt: TGTGCCAGCAGCGTAAGGACAGGGGGCATCGAAAAACTGTTTTTT; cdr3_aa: CASSVRTGGIEKLFF
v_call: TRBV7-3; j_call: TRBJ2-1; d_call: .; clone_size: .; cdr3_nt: TGTGCCAGCAGCCCTCATTTAGCGGCCTCCTACAATGAGCAGTTCTTC; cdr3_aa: CASSPHLAASYNEQFF
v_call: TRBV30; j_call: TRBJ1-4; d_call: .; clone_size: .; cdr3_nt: TGTGCCTGGAGTGTAGGGGGAGTCCATAATGAAAAACTGTTTTTT; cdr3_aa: CAWSVGGVHNEKLFF
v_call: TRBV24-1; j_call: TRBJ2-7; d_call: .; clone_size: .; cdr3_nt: TGTGCCACCAGTGACTCAGGGGACGAGCAGTACTTC; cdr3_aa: CATSDSGDEQYF
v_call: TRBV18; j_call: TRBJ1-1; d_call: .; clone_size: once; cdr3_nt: TGTGCCAGCTCACCGGCGGGAAGGAACACTGAAGCTTTCTTT; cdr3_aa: CASSPAGRNTEAFF
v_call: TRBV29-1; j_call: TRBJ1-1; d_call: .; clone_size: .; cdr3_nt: TGCAGCGTTGAGAGGGCGGACACTGAAGCTTTCTTT; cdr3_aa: CSVERADTEAFF
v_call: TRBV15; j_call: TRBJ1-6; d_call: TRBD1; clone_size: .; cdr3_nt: TGTGCCACCAGTCCCCCAAGGACAGGGGGCAATTCACCCCTCCACTTT; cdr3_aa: CATSPPRTGGNSPLHF
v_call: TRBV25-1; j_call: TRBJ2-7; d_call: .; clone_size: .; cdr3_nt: TGTGCCAGCAGTGAACGACAGGAGTCCTACGAGCAGTACTTC; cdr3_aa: CASSERQESYEQYF
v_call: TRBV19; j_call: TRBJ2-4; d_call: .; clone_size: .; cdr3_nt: TGTGCCAGTAGTATACGTAGGCAGGTAAACATTCAGTACTTC; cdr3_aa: CASSIRRQVNIQYF
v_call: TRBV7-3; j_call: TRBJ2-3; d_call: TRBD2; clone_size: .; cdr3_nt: TGTGCCAGCAGCCCACTAGCGGGAGTAGCGGATACGCAGTATTTT; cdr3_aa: CASSPLAGVADTQYF
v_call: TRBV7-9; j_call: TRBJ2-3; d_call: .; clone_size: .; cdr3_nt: TGTGCCAGCAGGGCCGTCACAGATACGCAGTATTTT; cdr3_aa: CASRAVTDTQYF
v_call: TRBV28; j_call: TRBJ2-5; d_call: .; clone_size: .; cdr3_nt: TGTGCCAGCAGGCAAACTATGGAGACCCAGTACTTC; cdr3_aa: CASRQTMETQYF
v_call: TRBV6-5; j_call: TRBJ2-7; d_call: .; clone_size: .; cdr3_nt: TGTGCCAGCAGAGTGAACAGTGCCTCCTACGAGCAGTACTTC; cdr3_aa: CASRVNSASYEQYF
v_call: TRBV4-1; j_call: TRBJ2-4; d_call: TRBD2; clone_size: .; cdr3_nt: TGCGCCAGCAGCCAAGAGTTCGGGACTAGCGGGAGGGCGGGGAACATTCAGTACTTC; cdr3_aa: CASSQEFGTSGRAGNIQYF
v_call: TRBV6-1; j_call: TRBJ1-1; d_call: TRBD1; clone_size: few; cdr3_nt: TGTGCCAGCAGTGAGCAACAGGGGGCGGGTACTGAAGCTTTCTTT; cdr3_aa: CASSEQQGAGTEAFF
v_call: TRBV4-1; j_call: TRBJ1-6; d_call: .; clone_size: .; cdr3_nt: TGCGCCAGCAGCCAAGATACGAGGCCCTATAATTCACCCCTCCACTTT; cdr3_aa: CASSQDTRPYNSPLHF
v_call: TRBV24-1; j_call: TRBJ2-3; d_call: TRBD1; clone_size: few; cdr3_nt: TGTGCCACCAGTGAAGGACAGGGGCGAGCAGATACGCAGTATTTT; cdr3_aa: CATSEGQGRADTQYF
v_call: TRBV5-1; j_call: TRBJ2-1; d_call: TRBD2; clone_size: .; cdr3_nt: TGCGCCAGCACCCCGACAGCGGGAGGGTACAATGAGCAGTTCTTC; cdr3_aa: CASTPTAGGYNEQFF
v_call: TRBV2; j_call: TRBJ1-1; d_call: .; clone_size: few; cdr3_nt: TGTGCCAGCGGAAAGATACAGGCGACGAACACTGAAGCTTTCTTT; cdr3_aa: CASGKIQATNTEAFF
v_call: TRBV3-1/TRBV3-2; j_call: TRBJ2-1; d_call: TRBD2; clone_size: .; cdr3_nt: TGTGCCAGCAGCCCCTATACTAGCGATGAGCAGTTCTTC; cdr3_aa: CASSPYTSDEQFF
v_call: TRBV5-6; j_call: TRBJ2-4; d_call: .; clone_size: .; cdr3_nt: TGTGCCAGCAGCTTGGCGGCTGGGGCTCCGGACATTCAGTACTTC; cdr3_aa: CASSLAAGAPDIQYF
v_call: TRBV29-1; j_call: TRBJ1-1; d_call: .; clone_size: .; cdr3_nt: TGCAGCGTGATCCCAAACAGGGCAAACACTGAAGCTTTCTTT; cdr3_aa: CSVIPNRANTEAFF
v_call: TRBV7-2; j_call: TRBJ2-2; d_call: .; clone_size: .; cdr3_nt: TGTGCCAGCAGCTTAGCTATCCGGAACACCGGGGAGCTGTTTTTT; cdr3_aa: CASSLAIRNTGELFF
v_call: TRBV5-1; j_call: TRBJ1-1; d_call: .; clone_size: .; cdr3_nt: TGCGCCAGCAGCTTTGGCGGGGGCGACGGCACTGAAGCTTTCTTT; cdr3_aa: CASSFGGGDGTEAFF